Shown below are 26 T cell receptor beta chains from a single sample sequenced in a study of T cell responses to AZD1222 COVID-19 vaccine. Repertoires were generated with immunoSEQ multiplex PCR, while TCRdb's copy carries only in-frame clones and drops some. The data contain 95,000 to 150,000 clones, 85% to 95% of them singletons. The sequenced sample was peripheral blood, obtained on day 0 of AZD1222 vaccination. These TCRs come from an adult in good health.

DNA for the CDR3: TGTGCCAGCAGTGAAGCTGGCTCCACCGGGATGTGGACCCAGTACTTC. Its translation: CASSEAGSTGMWTQYF. The chain recombines TRBV6-1 with TRBJ2-5; possible D gene TRBD2, 5 bases. Germline V gene lookup returns CDR1 MNHNS and CDR2 SASEGT. Trimming cost V 0 bases and J 7 bases, with 18 bases left between them. This CDR3 contains 16 residues.

Here the CDR3 reads CAWSRLLGGAEQYF. The CDR3 DNA follows: TGTGCCTGGAGTCGACTCCTCGGGGGGGCCGAGCAGTACTTC. The chain recombines TRBV30 with TRBJ2-7, with 8 bases that match TRBD2. V dropped 2 bases and J dropped 6; count of bases not matched to a gene: 9. This CDR3 contains 14 residues. Germline V lookup: CDR1 GTSNPN, CDR2 SVGIG (reference sequence).

This sequence joins TRBV16 and TRBJ2-7; 7 bases agree with TRBD1. CDR1 and CDR2 (germline): KGHSY, FQNENV. V was clipped by 4 bases and J by 3 bases; unmatched bases: 6. The CDR3 sequence is 14 residues long. The CDR3 region has the DNA TGTGCCAGCAGCCTCCAGGGGGTTGGCTACGAGCAGTACTTC. This translates into CASSLQGVGYEQYF.

This chain's CDR3 is CASSQVQVHRQVSNQPQHF. CDR3 in DNA: TGTGCCAGCTCTCAGGTTCAGGTACATAGACAGGTCAGCAATCAGCCCCAGCATTTT. The V gene is TRBV11-2, the J gene TRBJ1-5; TRBD1 might be the D (6 bases). CDR3 size: 19 residues. CDR1 is SGHAT, CDR2 FQNNGV, per germline. Trimming removed 8 bases at V and 1 base at J, with 27 bases between.

V and J are TRBV5-1 and TRBJ1-1, with D perhaps matching TRBD1 (6 bases). The CDR3 extends over 13 amino acids. Germline V gene sequence: CDR1 SGHRS, CDR2 YFSETQ. V was clipped by 3 bases and J by 5 bases, with 11 bases between them. In nucleotides, the CDR3 is TGCGCCAGCAGCTCTAACAGGGCTACTGAAGCTTTCTTT. Its protein product is CASSSNRATEAFF. The full variable domain, with the rest looked up from reference TRBV5-1 and TRBJ1-1, is KAGVTQTPRYLIKTRGQQVTLSCSPISGHRSVSWYQQTPGQGLQFLFEYFSETQRNKGNFPGRFSGRQFSNSRSEMNVSTLELGDSALYLCASSSNRATEAFFGQGTRLTVV.

The chain recombines TRBV24-1 with TRBJ2-3, with a possible D match to TRBD2 (5 bases). Germline V lookup: CDR1 KGHDR, CDR2 SFDVKD. The CDR3 sequence is 16 residues long. With 6 bases removed from V and 2 bases from J, the gap between germline ends came to 17 bases. The CDR3 DNA follows: TGTGCCACCAGTCCGGCTGGGAGACCTAACACAGATACGCAGTATTTT. Its protein product is CATSPAGRPNTDTQYF.

For the CDR3, the DNA is TGTGCCAGCAGTTTTAAGGTGGATTTGAACACTGAAGCTTTCTTT. Amino acids: CASSFKVDLNTEAFF. This chain connects TRBV27 to TRBJ1-1; D ambiguous. The CDR3 runs 15 residues. CDR1 is MNHEY, CDR2 SMNVEV, per germline (reference sequence). Trimming removed 3 bases from V and 0 bases from J, with 11 bases in between.

The chain couples TRBV14 to TRBJ2-7; tentatively, D is TRBD2 (5 bases). V was cut by 1 base and J by 4 bases, with 5 bases left in between. CDR1 and CDR2 from the germline V gene are SGHDN and FVKESK. This CDR3 region has 12 residues. CDR3 loop: CASSQAGYEQYF. In nucleotides, the CDR3 is TGTGCCAGCAGCCAAGCGGGGTACGAGCAGTACTTC.

The gene calls are TRBV7-9 and TRBJ1-2, with TRBD1 matching 7 bases. This CDR3 comprises 13 residues. Germline V lookup: CDR1 SEHNR, CDR2 FQNEAQ (reference sequence). V dropped 6 bases and J dropped 4; count of bases not matched to a gene: 5. As DNA, the CDR3 is TGTGCCAGCAGGCAGGACAGGCTCTATGGCTACACCTTC. Translating gives CASRQDRLYGYTF.

This clone was recorded once. V gene TRBV5-1 combines with J gene TRBJ2-1, with 10 bases lining up with TRBD1. Germline V gene data show CDR1 as SGHRS and CDR2 as YFSETQ. J gave up 6 bases and V 2 bases, and 2 bases lay outside the gene matches. The CDR3 sequence is 14 residues long. The CDR3 region has the DNA TGCGCCAGCAGCTTAAGGACAGGGGGCAATGAGCAGTTCTTC. Translating gives CASSLRTGGNEQFF.

The chain joins TRBV21-1 to TRBJ1-2; the table's D call, TRBD1, was not checked against the DNA. TRBV21-1 is classified as a pseudogene. CDR3 size: 13 residues. CDR3 in amino acids: CASRTGAIYGYTF. CDR3 nucleotide sequence: TGTGCCAGCAGGACAGGGGCCATTTATGGCTACACCTTC.

This clone has only a few counts. V and J are TRBV9 and TRBJ2-1, with 10 bases fitting TRBD2. Germline CDR1 SGDLS, CDR2 YYNGEE. V lost 1 base and J lost 4; bases outside the gene matches: 8. CDR3 length: 17 amino acids. The CDR3, as DNA: TGTGCCAGCAGCGTATCTTCAGGACTAGCGGAATACAATGAGCAGTTCTTC. Encoded protein: CASSVSSGLAEYNEQFF.

V is TRBV5-8 and J is TRBJ1-1; 8 nucleotides match TRBD1. Trimming at V came to 4 bases and at J to 7 bases, leaving 9 bases not matched to a gene. Germline V gene lookup returns CDR1 SGHTS and CDR2 YDEGEE. The CDR3 runs 14 residues. CDR3 loop: CASSTGQGGFEAFF. The CDR3 DNA reads TGTGCCAGCAGCACTGGACAGGGAGGCTTTGAAGCTTTCTTT. The full variable domain, its missing parts supplied by reference TRBV5-8 and TRBJ1-1, is EAGVTQSPTHLIKTRGQQATLRCSPISGHTSVYWYQQALGLGLQFLLWYDEGEERNRGNFPPRFSGRQFPNYSSELNVNALELEDSALYLCASSTGQGGFEAFFGQGTRLTVV.

The chain employs TRBV11-3 and TRBJ2-1; the D call may be TRBD1 or TRBD2 (5 bases each). The V gene lost 0 bases and the J gene lost 1 base, with 19 bases spanning the gap. Germline CDR1 SGHNT, CDR2 YENEEA. The CDR3 contains 19 residues. CDR3: CASSLDGPGTAPSYNEQFF. The CDR3 DNA reads as TGTGCCAGCAGCTTAGACGGGCCAGGGACCGCACCTTCCTACAATGAGCAGTTCTTC.

The V and J genes are TRBV11-3 and TRBJ1-4, with D tentatively TRBD1 (6 bases). The CDR3 extends over 14 amino acids. V shed 9 bases and J shed 4 bases, with 15 bases lying between them. CDR1 and CDR2 (germline): SGHNT, YENEEA. The CDR3 nucleotides read TGTGCCAGGGGGGGGCGGTACCTTAATGAAAAACTGTTTTTT. As protein: CARGGRYLNEKLFF.

This chain links TRBV19 with TRBJ1-5, with 8 bases fitting TRBD1. The germline gives CDR1 LNHDA, CDR2 SQIVND (reference sequence). The V gene end was trimmed by 6 bases and the J gene end by 6 bases; junction bases not matched to a gene: 13. The length of the CDR3 is 16 residues. The CDR3: CASRPLEQGVTQPQHF. In DNA form, the CDR3 reads TGTGCCAGTAGGCCTTTAGAACAGGGGGTTACTCAGCCCCAGCATTTT.

V is TRBV2 and J is TRBJ1-2, with no clear D. The length of the CDR3 is 11 residues. Germline CDR1 and CDR2: SNHLY and FYNNEI. Trimming stripped 6 bases from V and 5 bases from J, with 7 bases between. CDR3 coding DNA: TGTGCCAGCAGCGCCGAATATGGCTACACCTTC. As protein: CASSAEYGYTF. Using reference TRBV2 and TRBJ1-2 for the parts outside the CDR3, the full variable domain is EPEVTQTPSHQVTQMGQEVILRCVPISNHLYFYWYRQILGQKVEFLVSFYNNEISEKSEIFDDQFSVERPDGSNFTLKIRSTKLEDSAMYFCASSAEYGYTFGSGTRLTVV.

V gene TRBV18 combines with J gene TRBJ1-4; weak D call: TRBD1 (5 bases). The V end was cut by 4 bases, the J end by 5 bases, with 14 bases between. The CDR3 is 15 residues long. CDR1 and CDR2 (germline): KGHSH, LQKENI. The CDR3, as DNA: TGTGCCAGCTCACTCCACAGGCCTCAGAATGAAAAACTGTTTTTT. Residues: CASSLHRPQNEKLFF.

The gene calls are TRBV2 and TRBJ1-2; 9 bases line up with TRBD1. The CDR3 has 15 residues. V gave up 3 bases and J gave up 8 bases; unmatched junction bases: 10. The germline V gene has CDR1 SNHLY and CDR2 FYNNEI. CDR3 nucleotides: TGTGCCAGCAGTGATCCCGGGACAGGGAGGAGGGGCTACACCTTC. This codes for CASSDPGTGRRGYTF.

The chain has TRBV6-5 and TRBJ1-2; 10 nucleotides line up with TRBD1. With V trimmed by 6 bases and J by 4 bases, 5 bases remained unmatched. The CDR3 runs to 14 residues. CDR1 is MNHEY and CDR2 is SVGAGI in the germline V gene. The CDR3 DNA sequence: TGTGCCAGCAGCGAGACAGGGGGCGGCTATGGCTACACCTTC. Residues: CASSETGGGYGYTF.

The V and J genes are TRBV14 and TRBJ1-1; D perhaps matches TRBD1 (6 bases). The CDR3 runs to 13 residues. The ends were cut back, 3 bases at V and 11 bases at J, with 16 bases in the middle. The germline CDR1 and CDR2 sequences are SGHDN and FVKESK. The CDR3 here is CASSHRGARGAFF. The DNA for the CDR3 is TGTGCCAGCAGCCACAGGGGCGCGCGGGGTGCTTTCTTT.

V usage is TRBV3-1 (or the pseudogene TRBV3-2) and J usage is TRBJ2-1; 8 bases line up with TRBD1. Germline V gene sequence: CDR1 LGHDT, CDR2 YNNKEL (reference sequence). V shed 0 bases, J shed 2 bases, and the junction held 3 bases outside the gene matches. The CDR3 is made up of 16 amino acids. The CDR3: CASSQEPGQAYNEQFF. The CDR3 coding sequence is TGTGCCAGCAGCCAAGAACCGGGACAGGCCTACAATGAGCAGTTCTTC.

The rearrangement uses TRBV7-8 and TRBJ2-7; 9 bases align to TRBD2. Looked up from germline, CDR1 is SGHVS and CDR2 is FQNEAQ. V dropped 5 bases and J dropped 6; count of bases not matched to a gene: 20. The CDR3 is 18 amino acids. Here the CDR3 reads CASSPDPNSGLARGEQYV. CDR3 bases: TGTGCCAGCAGCCCCGACCCCAACTCCGGACTAGCGAGGGGCGAGCAGTACGTC.

The chain joins TRBV6-1 to TRBJ1-1, with D unclear. CDR3 length: 13 amino acids. Per germline, CDR1 MNHNS and CDR2 SASEGT. V was pared by 7 bases and J by 5 bases, with 14 bases between. The CDR3 DNA reads as TGTGCCAGCAATATACGCCGGGAGACTGAAGCTTTCTTT. Translation: CASNIRRETEAFF.

The gene calls are TRBV6-2 or TRBV6-3 and TRBJ2-1, with 8 bases matching TRBD2. J was trimmed by 5 bases and V by 1 base; bases with no gene match: 4. CDR3 length: 15 residues. Germline V gene lookup returns CDR1 MNHEY and CDR2 SVGEGT. The DNA of the CDR3 is TGTGCCAGCAGTTACTACGGGAGGGCCGACAATGAGCAGTTCTTC. Amino acids: CASSYYGRADNEQFF.

The V and J genes are TRBV5-4 and TRBJ1-2; 8 bases align to TRBD1. This CDR3 is 16 amino acids long. CDR1 SGHNT and CDR2 YYREEE come from the germline V gene (reference sequence). With V trimmed by 0 bases and J by 5 bases, 9 bases remained unmatched. CDR3 loop: CASSLAPAGGGYGYTF. DNA of the CDR3: TGTGCCAGCAGCTTGGCCCCCGCAGGGGGCGGGTATGGCTACACCTTC.